This is a list of T cell receptor beta chains from one sample in a study of T-cell memory formation after mild COVID-19. TCRdb reprocessed the 5' RACE reads with MiXCR, giving one entry per CDR3 protein. This table has 200,000 or so distinct CDR3 sequences, about 9.2% appearing once. Specimen: PBMCs or a T cell subset sorted from them (not recorded which). These receptors originate from a man between 18 and 29 years old who had mild COVID-19 (a few samples of this study predate the infection). Cell type and time point are not known. The CDR3 runs from the conserved cysteine through the conserved F or W. The D gene is left open where the match is weak. A row's size may be missing; if present it is once, few, many or a size class.

cdr3_length: 14; clone_size: NA; v_call: TRBV5-1; d_call: NA; j_call: TRBJ1-6; cdr3_aa: CASGVSSYNSPLHF; cdr3_nt: TGCGCCAGCGGGGTGAGCTCCTATAATTCACCCCTCCACTTT
cdr3_length: 13; clone_size: NA; v_call: TRBV5-1; d_call: NA; j_call: TRBJ1-6; cdr3_aa: CASAKGNNSPLHF; cdr3_nt: TGCGCCAGTGCGAAGGGTAACAATTCACCCCTCCACTTT
cdr3_length: 16; clone_size: few; v_call: TRBV9; d_call: TRBD2; j_call: TRBJ2-3; cdr3_aa: CASSVVAGGPEDTQYF; cdr3_nt: TGTGCCAGCAGCGTAGTAGCGGGGGGGCCTGAAGATACGCAGTATTTT
cdr3_length: 16; clone_size: NA; v_call: TRBV18; d_call: TRBD1; j_call: TRBJ1-2; cdr3_aa: CASSAEAGGAVYGYTF; cdr3_nt: TGTGCCAGCTCAGCTGAGGCAGGGGGCGCGGTCTATGGCTACACCTTC
cdr3_length: 14; clone_size: few; v_call: TRBV7-2; d_call: NA; j_call: TRBJ2-5; cdr3_aa: CASSFGVVQETQYF; cdr3_nt: TGTGCCAGCAGCTTCGGGGTAGTTCAAGAGACCCAGTACTTC
cdr3_length: 12; clone_size: NA; v_call: TRBV5-1; d_call: TRBD1; j_call: TRBJ1-2; cdr3_aa: CASSPRGLGYTF; cdr3_nt: TGCGCCAGCAGCCCGAGGGGGCTCGGCTACACCTTC
cdr3_length: 14; clone_size: few; v_call: TRBV30; d_call: NA; j_call: TRBJ1-1; cdr3_aa: CAWSGETKNTEAFF; cdr3_nt: TGTGCCTGGTCGGGCGAGACAAAGAACACTGAAGCTTTCTTT
cdr3_length: 16; clone_size: few; v_call: TRBV11-2; d_call: TRBD2; j_call: TRBJ2-3; cdr3_aa: CASRPTSGGASDTQYF; cdr3_nt: TGTGCCAGCAGACCTACTAGCGGGGGGGCCTCTGATACGCAGTATTTT
cdr3_length: 12; clone_size: NA; v_call: TRBV4-3; d_call: TRBD1; j_call: TRBJ2-2; cdr3_aa: CPGQGRAGELFF; cdr3_nt: TGCCCAGGACAGGGGAGGGCCGGGGAGCTGTTTTTT
cdr3_length: 15; clone_size: NA; v_call: TRBV9; d_call: TRBD2; j_call: TRBJ2-3; cdr3_aa: CASSVVSGGIGTQYF; cdr3_nt: TGTGCCAGCAGCGTGGTCAGCGGGGGGATTGGTACGCAGTATTTT
cdr3_length: 14; clone_size: NA; v_call: TRBV3-1; d_call: NA; j_call: TRBJ1-1; cdr3_aa: CASSQESGRGLTFF; cdr3_nt: TGTGCCAGCAGCCAAGAATCGGGACGGGGGTTGACTTTCTTT
cdr3_length: 13; clone_size: few; v_call: TRBV5-1; d_call: NA; j_call: TRBJ2-4; cdr3_aa: CASSQGAKNIQYF; cdr3_nt: TGCGCCAGCAGCCAGGGGGCCAAAAACATTCAGTACTTC
cdr3_length: 15; clone_size: few; v_call: TRBV5-1; d_call: NA; j_call: TRBJ1-3; cdr3_aa: CASSEAGAFGNTIYF; cdr3_nt: TGCGCCAGCAGCGAGGCAGGGGCATTTGGAAACACCATATATTTT
cdr3_length: 15; clone_size: few; v_call: TRBV9; d_call: NA; j_call: TRBJ1-5; cdr3_aa: CASSVGGKIGQPQHF; cdr3_nt: TGTGCCAGCAGCGTAGGGGGTAAGATCGGTCAGCCCCAGCATTTT
cdr3_length: 14; clone_size: few; v_call: TRBV7-2; d_call: NA; j_call: TRBJ2-5; cdr3_aa: CASTLLGRPETQYF; cdr3_nt: TGTGCCAGCACTCTCTTGGGGAGACCAGAGACCCAGTACTTC
cdr3_length: 10; clone_size: many; v_call: TRBV12-3/TRBV12-4; d_call: NA; j_call: TRBJ1-1; cdr3_aa: CASSSAEAFF; cdr3_nt: TGTGCCAGCAGTTCGGCTGAAGCTTTCTTT
cdr3_length: 14; clone_size: few; v_call: TRBV20-1; d_call: NA; j_call: TRBJ2-3; cdr3_aa: CSASHAYSTDTQYF; cdr3_nt: TGCAGTGCTAGTCATGCCTATAGCACAGATACGCAGTATTTT
cdr3_length: 13; clone_size: few; v_call: TRBV5-1; d_call: NA; j_call: TRBJ2-5; cdr3_aa: CASSRLEQETQYF; cdr3_nt: TGCGCCAGCAGCCGACTGGAGCAAGAGACCCAGTACTTC
cdr3_length: 15; clone_size: few; v_call: TRBV24-1; d_call: NA; j_call: TRBJ2-1; cdr3_aa: CATSDSSRGGDEQFF; cdr3_nt: TGTGCCACCAGTGATTCCTCTAGGGGCGGCGATGAGCAGTTCTTC
cdr3_length: 16; clone_size: NA; v_call: TRBV6-2/TRBV6-3; d_call: TRBD2; j_call: TRBJ2-5; cdr3_aa: CASSYRVAGDKETQYF; cdr3_nt: TGTGCCAGCAGTTACAGAGTAGCGGGGGATAAAGAGACCCAGTACTTC
cdr3_length: 16; clone_size: few; v_call: TRBV4-2; d_call: NA; j_call: TRBJ1-2; cdr3_aa: CASSLTGDKGYYGYTF; cdr3_nt: TGTGCCAGCAGCCTCACGGGGGACAAGGGGTACTATGGCTACACCTTC
cdr3_length: 15; clone_size: many; v_call: TRBV6-5; d_call: TRBD2; j_call: TRBJ2-3; cdr3_aa: CASRTSGHSTDTQYF; cdr3_nt: TGTGCCAGCAGGACTAGCGGGCACAGCACAGATACGCAGTATTTT
cdr3_length: 14; clone_size: NA; v_call: TRBV12-3/TRBV12-4; d_call: NA; j_call: TRBJ1-1; cdr3_aa: CASSPGRRNTEAFF; cdr3_nt: TGTGCCAGCAGCCCCGGACGGAGGAACACTGAAGCTTTCTTT
cdr3_length: 16; clone_size: many; v_call: TRBV7-2; d_call: NA; j_call: TRBJ2-3; cdr3_aa: CASSLGDRLSTDTQYF; cdr3_nt: TGTGCCAGCAGCTTAGGAGACAGGCTTAGCACAGATACGCAGTATTTT
cdr3_length: 14; clone_size: few; v_call: TRBV29-1; d_call: NA; j_call: TRBJ2-3; cdr3_aa: CSVEGGGHGDTQYF; cdr3_nt: TGCAGCGTCGAGGGGGGGGGGCATGGAGATACGCAGTATTTT
cdr3_length: 17; clone_size: NA; v_call: TRBV4-1; d_call: TRBD1; j_call: TRBJ2-1; cdr3_aa: CASSVNPGTANYNEQFF; cdr3_nt: TGCGCCAGCAGCGTCAATCCCGGGACAGCTAACTACAATGAGCAGTTCTTC
cdr3_length: 15; clone_size: many; v_call: TRBV7-3; d_call: NA; j_call: TRBJ1-1; cdr3_aa: CASSIDVGRNTEAFF; cdr3_nt: TGTGCCAGCAGCATCGATGTCGGCAGGAACACTGAAGCTTTCTTT
cdr3_length: 15; clone_size: NA; v_call: TRBV2; d_call: NA; j_call: TRBJ1-1; cdr3_aa: CASSSQGMGNTEAFF; cdr3_nt: TGTGCCAGCAGTTCTCAGGGGATGGGGAACACTGAAGCTTTCTTT
cdr3_length: 15; clone_size: few; v_call: TRBV10-3; d_call: TRBD2; j_call: TRBJ2-2; cdr3_aa: CAISGTSGNTGELFF; cdr3_nt: TGTGCCATCAGTGGGACTAGTGGGAACACCGGGGAGCTGTTTTTT
cdr3_length: 15; clone_size: few; v_call: TRBV20-1; d_call: NA; j_call: TRBJ1-2; cdr3_aa: CSARPSSRAEYGYTF; cdr3_nt: TGCAGTGCTCGCCCCTCCAGTCGGGCTGAGTATGGCTACACCTTC
cdr3_length: 16; clone_size: NA; v_call: TRBV30; d_call: TRBD2; j_call: TRBJ2-3; cdr3_aa: CAWSVWTSGETDTQYF; cdr3_nt: TGTGCCTGGAGTGTATGGACTAGCGGGGAAACAGATACGCAGTATTTT
cdr3_length: 14; clone_size: few; v_call: TRBV3-1; d_call: NA; j_call: TRBJ1-2; cdr3_aa: CASSPNGGNYGYTF; cdr3_nt: TGTGCCAGCAGCCCCAACGGGGGGAACTATGGCTACACCTTC
cdr3_length: 13; clone_size: few; v_call: TRBV12-3/TRBV12-4; d_call: NA; j_call: TRBJ1-2; cdr3_aa: CASSLTGSYGYTF; cdr3_nt: TGTGCCAGCAGTTTAACGGGTTCTTATGGCTACACCTTC
cdr3_length: 15; clone_size: few; v_call: TRBV9; d_call: NA; j_call: TRBJ1-3; cdr3_aa: CASSVRGNSGNTIYF; cdr3_nt: TGTGCCAGCAGCGTAAGGGGTAACTCTGGAAACACCATATATTTT
cdr3_length: 15; clone_size: many; v_call: TRBV7-8; d_call: NA; j_call: TRBJ2-2; cdr3_aa: CASSQGTMNTGELFF; cdr3_nt: TGTGCCAGCAGCCAGGGGACAATGAACACCGGGGAGCTGTTTTTT
cdr3_length: 16; clone_size: NA; v_call: TRBV3-1; d_call: NA; j_call: TRBJ2-7; cdr3_aa: CASSQGMGRGGREQYF; cdr3_nt: TGTGCCAGCAGCCAAGGTATGGGTAGGGGAGGTCGAGAGCAGTACTTC
cdr3_length: 15; clone_size: few; v_call: TRBV18; d_call: NA; j_call: TRBJ2-1; cdr3_aa: CASSQAGGDYNEQFF; cdr3_nt: TGTGCCAGCTCACAGGCAGGGGGGGATTACAATGAGCAGTTCTTC
cdr3_length: 16; clone_size: few; v_call: TRBV7-2; d_call: NA; j_call: TRBJ1-5; cdr3_aa: CASSPDVGRANQPQHF; cdr3_nt: TGTGCCAGCAGCCCTGATGTCGGCAGGGCCAATCAGCCCCAGCATTTT
cdr3_length: 16; clone_size: few; v_call: TRBV5-4; d_call: TRBD1; j_call: TRBJ2-1; cdr3_aa: CASSLRQGSTYNEQFF; cdr3_nt: TGTGCCAGCAGCTTAAGACAGGGCAGCACCTACAATGAGCAGTTCTTC
cdr3_length: 17; clone_size: NA; v_call: TRBV7-6; d_call: TRBD2; j_call: TRBJ2-2; cdr3_aa: CASSPRVAGVYTGELFF; cdr3_nt: TGTGCCAGCAGCCCCCGGGTAGCGGGGGTGTACACCGGGGAGCTGTTTTTT
cdr3_length: 13; clone_size: few; v_call: TRBV18; d_call: NA; j_call: TRBJ1-4; cdr3_aa: CASSPLPGEKLFF; cdr3_nt: TGTGCCAGCTCGCCTCTCCCGGGGGAAAAACTGTTTTTT